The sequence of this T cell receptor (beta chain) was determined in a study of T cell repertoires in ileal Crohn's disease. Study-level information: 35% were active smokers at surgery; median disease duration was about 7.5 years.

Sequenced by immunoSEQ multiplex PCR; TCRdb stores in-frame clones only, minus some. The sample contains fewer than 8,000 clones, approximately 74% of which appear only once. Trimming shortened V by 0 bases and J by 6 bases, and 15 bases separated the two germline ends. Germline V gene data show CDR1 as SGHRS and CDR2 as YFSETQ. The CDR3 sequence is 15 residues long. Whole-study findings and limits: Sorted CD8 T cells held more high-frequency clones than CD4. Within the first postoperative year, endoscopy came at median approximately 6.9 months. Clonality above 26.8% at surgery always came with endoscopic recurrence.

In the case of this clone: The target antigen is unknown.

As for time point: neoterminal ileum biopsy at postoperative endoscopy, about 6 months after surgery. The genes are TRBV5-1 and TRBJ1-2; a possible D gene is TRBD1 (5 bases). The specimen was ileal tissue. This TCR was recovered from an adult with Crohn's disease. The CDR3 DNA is TGCGCCAGCAGCTTGGAAACCGGGACTTGGAATGGCTACACCTTC. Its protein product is CASSLETGTWNGYTF.